Here is one TCR beta chain with its context. No cognate antigen has been identified for it. Base-call qualities are not available, and no considerably larger clone is one nucleotide away. The data are from a study of blood T cell repertoires in COVID-19 (dated by TCRdb to 2020 to 2021). In the study overall: Samples covering the acute and convalescent phases of COVID-19 were provided by collaborators in the United States, Italy and Spain. HLA class I and class II types, where available, came from metadata supplied by the sample provider rather than from assay-based typing. Samples were obtained from the ongoing ImmuneRACE study (first 160 participants) and from over 1,000 subjects provided by 6 global collaborators. A de-identified subject ID, COVID-19 status, age in years and sex were almost always included in the sample metadata. The material from the prospective study consisted of cDNA or gDNA derived from T cells, B-cell-depleted T cells, or PBMCs. Deeply sampled blood TCRbeta repertoires from subjects exposed to, actively infected with, or recovered from COVID-19 were included in the dataset. The repertoires were released in a freely available public database intended as a resource for research on the immune response to SARS-CoV-2.

The collaborating institutions used their own protocols to collect whole blood in K2EDTA tubes. For TCRbeta analysis, collaborator samples were shipped as frozen whole blood, as isolated PBMCs, or as DNA extracted from either sample type. The immunoSEQ Assay, a bias-controlled multiplex PCR, was used to amplify TCRbeta CDR3 regions from genomic DNA. The study's own analysis went as follows. Within the assay, amplification of reference gene primers was used to estimate how many nucleated cells each sample contained. To quantify the absolute abundance of each unique TCRbeta CDR3 rearrangement, sequence reads were collapsed and filtered. For each sample, productive Simpson clonality was calculated by taking the square root of Simpson's diversity index across productive rearrangements. Here the immuneACCESS table is served through TCRdb, limited to in-frame sequences with V and J called. Missing clones are a known gap in these copies; in checked studies unresolved V genes cover under half, and the rest lacks a known reason. That table supplies the V and J calls and clone size; D and trimming were determined from the DNA. Within this sample are 80,000 to 95,000 clones, with 65% to 85% of them counted one time only. Around a quarter of the sample goes to the ten largest clones.

Points the paper makes about the study in general: Clinical and demographic metadata were provided uncurated, with the amount varying by source and participant.

In the germline V gene (reference sequence), CDR1 corresponds to DFQATT and CDR2 to SNEGSKA. Germline trimming: 3 bases from V, 7 bases from J; junction bases outside gene matches: 10. The CDR3 starts with the cysteine, ends with the phenylalanine, and has 15 residues. The entry retains the CDR3 DNA only, 45 bases that are in frame from base 1. The sequencing sample was made of peripheral blood. The chain is assembled from TRBV20-1 and TRBJ1-4, and 8 bases in between align with TRBD1. This TCR came from an elderly man with active or convalescent COVID-19. The CDR3 in this case is CSASSPGGRSEKLFF. The nucleotide sequence reads TGCAGTGCTAGTTCCCCAGGGGGCCGAAGTGAAAAACTGTTTTTT.